This note documents a single TCR beta chain sequence. Other DNA sequences of this sample code for an identical CDR3. The assay was immunoSEQ multiplex PCR, and TCRdb's table has in-frame clones only and misses some. The table shows 980,000 or so clones, with 76% occurring only once. This sample was taken from a study of shared clonotypes between healthy human individuals. The CDR3 has 11 residues. Germline loops: CDR1 DFQATT, CDR2 SNEGSKA (reference sequence). Between the trimmed V and J ends, which lost 6 bases and 4 bases, there was a span of 8 bases. This sequence joins TRBV20-1 and TRBJ2-3; D unresolved. The sequencing sample was made of memory CD4+ T cells sorted from blood. The subset: CD45RA-negative fraction. The TCR comes from a man between 18 and 29 years old in good health. CDR3 amino acids: CSAGGADTQYF. CDR3 in DNA: TGCAGTGCAGGTGGGGCAGATACGCAGTATTTT.